These 3 T cell receptor beta chains share one sample of origin, sequenced in a study of blood T cell repertoires in COVID-19. Data came from immunoSEQ multiplex PCR; TCRdb stores just in-frame clones and leaves some out. The sample has 84,000 or so clones; 83% are singletons. Sequencing was performed on peripheral blood. These receptors came from a woman of 80 years or more with acute or convalescent COVID-19.

V is TRBV28 and J is TRBJ1-3; no reliable D call. V lost 8 bases and J 3 bases, leaving 14 bases between the germline ends. The CDR3 is 14 amino acids. In germline, CDR1 is MDHEN, CDR2 SYDVKM. The CDR3 region has the DNA TGTGCCAGCGGAACAGAGATGATTGGAAACACCATATATTTT. Protein: CASGTEMIGNTIYF.

A few counts support this clone. CDR3 bases: TGCGCCAGCAGCTTGTCGAGCGGGGTCCCCTACGAGCAGTACTTC. Translated, it gives CASSLSSGVPYEQYF. The J gene is TRBJ2-7, the V gene TRBV5-1, with TRBD2 matching 7 bases. The CDR3 sequence is 15 residues long. CDR1 is SGHRS, CDR2 YFSETQ, per germline. V shed 1 base and J 2 bases; nucleotides not matched to a gene: 6.

The chain uses TRBV24-1 and TRBJ2-6; the match to TRBD2 covers 7 bases. Losses at the gene ends were 4 bases for V and 2 bases for J; bases not matched to a gene: 7. CDR1 and CDR2 from the germline V gene are KGHDR and SFDVKD. This CDR3 is 17 amino acids long. The CDR3 DNA is TGTGCCACCAGTGACCCGACTCGGGGGGCTGGGGCCAACGTCCTGACTTTC. Residues: CATSDPTRGAGANVLTF.